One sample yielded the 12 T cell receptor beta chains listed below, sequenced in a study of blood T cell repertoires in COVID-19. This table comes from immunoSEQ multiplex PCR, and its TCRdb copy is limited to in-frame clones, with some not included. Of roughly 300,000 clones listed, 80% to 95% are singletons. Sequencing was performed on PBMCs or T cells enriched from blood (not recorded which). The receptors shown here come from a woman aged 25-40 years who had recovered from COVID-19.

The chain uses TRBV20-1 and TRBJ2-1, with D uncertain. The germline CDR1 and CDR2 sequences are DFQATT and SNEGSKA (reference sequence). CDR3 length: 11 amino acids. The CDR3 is CAARTYNEQFF. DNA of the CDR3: TGCGCAGCGCGTACCTACAATGAGCAGTTCTTC.

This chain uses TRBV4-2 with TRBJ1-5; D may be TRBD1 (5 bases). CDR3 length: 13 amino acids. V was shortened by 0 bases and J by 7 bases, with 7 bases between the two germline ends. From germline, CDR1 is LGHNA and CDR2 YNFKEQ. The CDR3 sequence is CASSQDQGQPQHF. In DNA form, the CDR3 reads TGTGCCAGCAGCCAAGACCAGGGACAGCCCCAGCATTTT.

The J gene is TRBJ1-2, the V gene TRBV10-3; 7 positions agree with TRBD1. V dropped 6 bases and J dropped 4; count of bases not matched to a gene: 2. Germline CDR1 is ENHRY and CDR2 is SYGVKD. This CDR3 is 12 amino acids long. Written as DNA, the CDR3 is TGTGCCATCAGGGGGGACAGCTATGGCTACACCTTC. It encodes CAIRGDSYGYTF.

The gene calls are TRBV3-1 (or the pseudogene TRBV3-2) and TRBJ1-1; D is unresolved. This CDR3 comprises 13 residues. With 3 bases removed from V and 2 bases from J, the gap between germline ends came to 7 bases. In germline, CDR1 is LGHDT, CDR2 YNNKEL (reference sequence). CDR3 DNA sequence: TGTGCCAGCAGCCAGACACTTAACACTGAAGCTTTCTTT. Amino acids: CASSQTLNTEAFF.

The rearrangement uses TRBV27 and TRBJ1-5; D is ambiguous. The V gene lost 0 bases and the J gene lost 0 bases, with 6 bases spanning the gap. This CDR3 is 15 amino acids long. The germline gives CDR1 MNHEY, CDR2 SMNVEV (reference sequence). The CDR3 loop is CASSLSPNSNQPQHF. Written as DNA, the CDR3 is TGTGCCAGCAGTTTATCCCCCAATAGCAATCAGCCCCAGCATTTT.

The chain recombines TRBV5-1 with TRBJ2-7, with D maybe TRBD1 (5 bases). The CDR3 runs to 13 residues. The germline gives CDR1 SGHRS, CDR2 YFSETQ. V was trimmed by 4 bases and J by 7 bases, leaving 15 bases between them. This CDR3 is CASSQDSLMEQYF. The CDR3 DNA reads TGCGCCAGCAGCCAAGACAGCCTGATGGAGCAGTACTTC.

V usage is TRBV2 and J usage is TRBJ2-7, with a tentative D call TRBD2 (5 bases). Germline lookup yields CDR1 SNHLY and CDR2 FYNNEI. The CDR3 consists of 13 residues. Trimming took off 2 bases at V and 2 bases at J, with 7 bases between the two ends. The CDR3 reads CASSESGTYEQYF. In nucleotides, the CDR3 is TGTGCCAGCAGTGAATCCGGGACCTACGAGCAGTACTTC.

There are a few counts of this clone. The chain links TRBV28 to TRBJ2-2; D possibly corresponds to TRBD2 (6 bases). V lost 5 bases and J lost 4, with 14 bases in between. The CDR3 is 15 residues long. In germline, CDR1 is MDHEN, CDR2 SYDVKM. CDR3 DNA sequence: TGTGCCAGCAGTCCTCCCGCGGGGCGCACCGGGGAGCTGTTTTTT. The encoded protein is CASSPPAGRTGELFF. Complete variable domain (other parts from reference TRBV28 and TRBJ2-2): DVKVTQSSRYLVKRTGEKVFLECVQDMDHENMFWYRQDPGLGLRLIYFSYDVKMKEKGDIPEGYSVSREKKERFSLILESASTNQTSMYLCASSPPAGRTGELFFGEGSRLTVL.

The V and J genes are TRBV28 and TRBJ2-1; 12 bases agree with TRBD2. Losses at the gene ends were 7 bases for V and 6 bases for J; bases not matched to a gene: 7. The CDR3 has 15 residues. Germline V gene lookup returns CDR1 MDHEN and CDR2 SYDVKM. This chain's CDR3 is CASTTGTSGPNEQFF. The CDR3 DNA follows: TGTGCCAGCACCACAGGGACTAGCGGGCCCAATGAGCAGTTCTTC. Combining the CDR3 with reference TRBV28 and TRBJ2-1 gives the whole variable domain DVKVTQSSRYLVKRTGEKVFLECVQDMDHENMFWYRQDPGLGLRLIYFSYDVKMKEKGDIPEGYSVSREKKERFSLILESASTNQTSMYLCASTTGTSGPNEQFFGPGTRLTVL.

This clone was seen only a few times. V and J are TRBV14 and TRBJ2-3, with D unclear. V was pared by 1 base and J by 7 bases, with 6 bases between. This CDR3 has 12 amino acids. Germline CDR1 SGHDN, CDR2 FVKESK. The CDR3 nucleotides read TGTGCCAGCAGCCAAGTTTCCTATACGCAGTATTTT. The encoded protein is CASSQVSYTQYF.

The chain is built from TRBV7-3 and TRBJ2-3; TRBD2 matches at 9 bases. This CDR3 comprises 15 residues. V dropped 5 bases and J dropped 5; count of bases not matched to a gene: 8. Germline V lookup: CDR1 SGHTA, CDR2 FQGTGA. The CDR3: CASSANPSGIDTQYF. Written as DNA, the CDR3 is TGTGCCAGCAGCGCAAACCCTAGCGGGATAGATACGCAGTATTTT.

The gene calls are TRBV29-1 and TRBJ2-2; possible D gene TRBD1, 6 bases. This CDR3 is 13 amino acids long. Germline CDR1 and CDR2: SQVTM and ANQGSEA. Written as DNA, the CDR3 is TGCTCCGGTAGGACAGCAAACACCGGGGAGCTGTTTTTT. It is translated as CSGRTANTGELFF.